This T cell receptor (beta chain) derives from a study of cytomegalovirus exposure and HLA in healthy donors. Germline-derived CDR1 and CDR2 are SGHDT and YYEEEE. The CDR3 has 15 residues. V lost 4 bases and J lost 1, with 12 bases in between. Primers: 60 Vbeta forward and 13 Jbeta reverse. Some clones are missing from TCRdb's copy, which holds only in-frame ones; the method was immunoSEQ multiplex PCR. The sample contains under 200,000 clones, 70% to 90% of which appear only once. Study-wide results and limits: Researchers left out some V segments, among them TRBV6-2 and TRBV6-3, as indistinguishable.

Points on this clone: Antigen specificity is unknown.

Unrecorded immune exposure was likely among donors, who were nominally healthy when sampled. The TCR comes from a young woman in good health and CMV-seronegative. The chain uses TRBV5-6 and TRBJ1-3; no reliable D call. The material sequenced was PBMCs. CDR3 amino acids: CASSPGLISGNTIYF. DNA of the CDR3: TGTGCCAGCAGCCCTGGACTAATATCTGGAAACACCATATATTTT.